What follows is one T cell receptor (beta chain) and its context. The primer mix had 60 Vbeta and 13 Jbeta primers. Libraries were prepared by immunoSEQ multiplex PCR; TCRdb keeps only in-frame clonotypes and omits some of them. The sample records about 130,000 clones, about 76% being singletons. The data are from a study of cytomegalovirus exposure and HLA in healthy donors. Looked up from germline, CDR1 is SGHNT and CDR2 is YENEEA. Trimming shortened V by 5 bases and J by 7 bases, and 18 bases separated the two germline ends. The CDR3 consists of 15 residues. The origin of this receptor is a man aged 18 to 35 in good health and CMV-seronegative. Sequenced input: PBMCs. V is TRBV11-3 and J is TRBJ2-1; a weak D match, TRBD2 (6 bases). The CDR3 here is CASSPVRGGSNEQFF. CDR3 in DNA: TGTGCCAGCAGCCCGGTGCGGGGCGGGTCAAATGAGCAGTTCTTC.